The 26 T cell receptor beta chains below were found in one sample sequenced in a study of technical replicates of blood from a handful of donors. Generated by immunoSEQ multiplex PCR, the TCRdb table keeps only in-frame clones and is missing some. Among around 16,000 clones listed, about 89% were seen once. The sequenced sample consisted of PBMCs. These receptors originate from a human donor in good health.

Here the CDR3 reads CASTSVPSGKGSSYNEQFF. The CDR3 nucleotides read TGCGCCAGTACCTCCGTGCCTAGCGGGAAGGGGAGCTCCTACAATGAGCAGTTCTTC. This chain links TRBV10-2 with TRBJ2-1, with 9 bases aligning to TRBD2. The CDR3 sequence is 19 residues long. CDR1 is WSHSY and CDR2 is SAAADI in the germline V gene. V lost 9 bases and J lost 0; bases outside the gene matches: 18.

The CDR3 DNA is TGTGCCAGTAGTCGGGACAGCTCCAGCACCGGGGAGCTGTTTTTT. It yields the protein CASSRDSSSTGELFF. The chain has TRBV19 and TRBJ2-2, with TRBD1 matching 7 bases. Germline V CDR1 and CDR2: LNHDA, SQIVND (reference sequence). Trimming removed 5 bases from V and 4 bases from J; junction bases left unmatched: 7. CDR3 length equals 15 residues.

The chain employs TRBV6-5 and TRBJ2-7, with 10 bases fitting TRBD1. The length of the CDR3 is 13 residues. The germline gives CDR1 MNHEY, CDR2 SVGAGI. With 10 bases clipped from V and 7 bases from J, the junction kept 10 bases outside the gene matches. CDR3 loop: CATKGQGLGEQYF. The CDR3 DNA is TGTGCCACCAAGGGACAGGGGTTGGGGGAGCAGTACTTC.

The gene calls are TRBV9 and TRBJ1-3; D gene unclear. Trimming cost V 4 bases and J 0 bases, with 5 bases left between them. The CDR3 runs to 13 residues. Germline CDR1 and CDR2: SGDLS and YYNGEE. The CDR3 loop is CASSSLSGNTIYF. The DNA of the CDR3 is TGTGCCAGCAGCTCTCTCTCTGGAAACACCATATATTTT.

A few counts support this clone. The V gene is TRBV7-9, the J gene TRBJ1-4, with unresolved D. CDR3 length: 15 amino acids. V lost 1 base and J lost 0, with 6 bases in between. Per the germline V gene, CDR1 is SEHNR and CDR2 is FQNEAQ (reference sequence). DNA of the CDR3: TGTGCCAGCAGCTTAGAGCGGCCAACTAATGAAAAACTGTTTTTT. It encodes CASSLERPTNEKLFF.

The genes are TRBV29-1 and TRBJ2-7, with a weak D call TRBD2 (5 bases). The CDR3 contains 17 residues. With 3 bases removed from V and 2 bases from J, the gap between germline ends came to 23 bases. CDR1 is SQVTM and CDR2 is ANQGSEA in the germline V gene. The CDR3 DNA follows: TGCAGCGTTGATTCCCCCTTAGAGGACGGGATTACCTACGAGCAGTACTTC. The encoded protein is CSVDSPLEDGITYEQYF.

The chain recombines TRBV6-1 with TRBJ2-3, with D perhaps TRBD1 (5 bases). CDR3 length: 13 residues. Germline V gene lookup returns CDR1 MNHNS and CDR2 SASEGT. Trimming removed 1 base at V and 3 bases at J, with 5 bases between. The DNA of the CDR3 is TGTGCCAGCAGTGAAGAGGGGACAGATACGCAGTATTTT. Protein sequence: CASSEEGTDTQYF.

The CDR3 sequence: CATQVGINEQYF. DNA of the CDR3: TGTGCCACGCAAGTCGGGATCAACGAGCAGTACTTC. The V call is TRBV6-1, the J call TRBJ2-7; weak D call: TRBD2 (5 bases). This CDR3 is built from 12 residues. Germline CDR1 reads MNHNS; CDR2 reads SASEGT. V was trimmed by 10 bases and J by 5 bases, leaving 15 bases between them.

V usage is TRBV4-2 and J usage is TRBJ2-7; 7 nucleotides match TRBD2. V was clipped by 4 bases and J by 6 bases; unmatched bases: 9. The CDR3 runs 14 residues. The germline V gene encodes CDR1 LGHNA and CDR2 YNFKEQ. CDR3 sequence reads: CASSPPRASGEQYF. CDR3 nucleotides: TGTGCCAGCAGCCCCCCCAGGGCTAGCGGCGAGCAGTACTTC.

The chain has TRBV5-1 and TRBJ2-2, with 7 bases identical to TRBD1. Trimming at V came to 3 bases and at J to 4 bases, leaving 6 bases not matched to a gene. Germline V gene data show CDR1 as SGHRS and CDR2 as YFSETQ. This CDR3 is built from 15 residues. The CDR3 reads CASSSSTGSTGELFF. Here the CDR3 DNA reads TGCGCCAGCAGCTCTTCGACAGGGTCCACCGGGGAGCTGTTTTTT.

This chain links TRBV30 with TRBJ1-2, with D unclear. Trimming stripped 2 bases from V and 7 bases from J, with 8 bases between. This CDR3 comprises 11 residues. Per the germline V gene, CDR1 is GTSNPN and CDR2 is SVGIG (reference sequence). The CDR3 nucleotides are TGTGCCTGGAGTCGGAGACTTGGCTACACCTTC. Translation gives CAWSRRLGYTF.

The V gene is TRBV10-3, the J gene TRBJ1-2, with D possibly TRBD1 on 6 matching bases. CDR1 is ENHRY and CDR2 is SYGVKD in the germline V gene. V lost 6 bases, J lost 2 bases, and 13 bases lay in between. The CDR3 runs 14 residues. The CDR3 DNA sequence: TGTGCCATCAGCTCAGGGACACTAAACTATGGCTACACCTTC. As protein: CAISSGTLNYGYTF.

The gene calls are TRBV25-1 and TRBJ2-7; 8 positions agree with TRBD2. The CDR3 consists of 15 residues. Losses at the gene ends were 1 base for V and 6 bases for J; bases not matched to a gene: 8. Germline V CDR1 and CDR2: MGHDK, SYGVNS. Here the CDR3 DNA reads TGTGCCAGCAGTGAATTGTTCGCGGGAGGATCCGAGCAGTACTTC. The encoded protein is CASSELFAGGSEQYF.

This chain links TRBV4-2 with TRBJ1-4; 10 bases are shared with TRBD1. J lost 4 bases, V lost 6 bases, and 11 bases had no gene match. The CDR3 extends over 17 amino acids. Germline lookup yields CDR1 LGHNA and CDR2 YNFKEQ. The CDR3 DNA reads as TGTGCCAGCAGGCCCCAGGACAGGGGGGAGGGTAATGAAAAACTGTTTTTT. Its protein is CASRPQDRGEGNEKLFF.

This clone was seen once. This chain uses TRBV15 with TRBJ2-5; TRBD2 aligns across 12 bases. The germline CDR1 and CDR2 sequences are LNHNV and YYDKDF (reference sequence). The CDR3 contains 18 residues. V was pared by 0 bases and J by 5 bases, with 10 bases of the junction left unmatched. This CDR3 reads CATSRELAGGRFRETQYF. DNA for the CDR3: TGTGCCACCAGCAGAGAGCTAGCGGGAGGGCGATTTCGGGAGACCCAGTACTTC.

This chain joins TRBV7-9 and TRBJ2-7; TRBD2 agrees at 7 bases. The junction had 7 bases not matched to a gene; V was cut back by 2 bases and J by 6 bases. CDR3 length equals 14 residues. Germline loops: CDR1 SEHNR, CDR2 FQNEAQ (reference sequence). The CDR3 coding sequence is TGTGCCAGCAGCTTACTGTCGGGAGGATTCGAGCAGTACTTC. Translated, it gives CASSLLSGGFEQYF.

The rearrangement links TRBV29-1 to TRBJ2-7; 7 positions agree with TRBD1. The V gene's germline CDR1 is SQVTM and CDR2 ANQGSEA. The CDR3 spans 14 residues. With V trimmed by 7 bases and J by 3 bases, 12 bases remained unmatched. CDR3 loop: CSAALQGTGYEQYF. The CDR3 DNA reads TGCAGCGCCGCGTTACAGGGGACGGGCTACGAGCAGTACTTC.

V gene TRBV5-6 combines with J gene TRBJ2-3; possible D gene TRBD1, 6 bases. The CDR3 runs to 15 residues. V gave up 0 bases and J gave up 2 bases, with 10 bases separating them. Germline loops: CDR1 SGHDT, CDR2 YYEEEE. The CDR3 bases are TGTGCCAGCAGCTTGGTCAGGGGATCCACAGATACGCAGTATTTT. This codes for CASSLVRGSTDTQYF.

The CDR3 sequence: CASSIHVSSYEQYF. DNA for the CDR3: TGTGCCAGTAGTATCCACGTTAGCTCCTACGAGCAGTACTTC. V usage is TRBV19 and J usage is TRBJ2-7; D gene ambiguous. Trimming removed 3 bases at V and 0 bases at J, with 9 bases between. CDR1 and CDR2 (germline): LNHDA, SQIVND (reference sequence). This CDR3 has 14 residues.

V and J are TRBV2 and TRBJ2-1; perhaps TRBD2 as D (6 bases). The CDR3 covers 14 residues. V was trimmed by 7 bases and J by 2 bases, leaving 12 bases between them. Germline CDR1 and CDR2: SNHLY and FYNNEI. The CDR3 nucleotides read TGTGCCAGCAACGGGAGAGGTCCCTACAATGAGCAGTTCTTC. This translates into CASNGRGPYNEQFF.

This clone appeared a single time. CDR3 residues: CASSLEPTGWGYTF. CDR3 sequence (DNA): TGTGCCAGCAGCTTAGAGCCGACAGGGTGGGGCTACACCTTC. The chain links TRBV7-9 to TRBJ1-2; TRBD1 matches at 7 bases. V shed 1 base, J shed 8 bases, and the junction held 7 bases outside the gene matches. From germline, CDR1 is SEHNR and CDR2 FQNEAQ (reference sequence). This CDR3 spans 14 amino acids.

The chain's CDR3 is CASSLFGLAGVNEQFF. The CDR3 region has the DNA TGTGCCAGCAGTTTATTCGGCCTAGCGGGAGTGAATGAGCAGTTCTTC. The chain links TRBV27 to TRBJ2-1, with 10 bases matching TRBD2. Unmatched junction bases numbered 7, after V lost 1 base and J lost 7 bases. The V gene's germline CDR1 is MNHEY and CDR2 SMNVEV (reference sequence). There are 16 residues in the CDR3.

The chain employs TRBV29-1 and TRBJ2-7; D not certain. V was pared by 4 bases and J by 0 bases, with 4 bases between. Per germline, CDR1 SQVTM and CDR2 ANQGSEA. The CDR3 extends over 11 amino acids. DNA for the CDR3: TGCAGCGTTGGTAGCTCCTACGAGCAGTACTTC. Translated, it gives CSVGSSYEQYF.

CDR3 nucleotides: TGTGCCAGCAGCCATTCGGGGCCAGGGGAATTCGGGGAGCTGTTTTTT. This codes for CASSHSGPGEFGELFF. The J gene is TRBJ2-2, the V gene TRBV11-2, with D tentatively TRBD1 (6 bases). CDR3 length: 16 residues. Germline V gene lookup returns CDR1 SGHAT and CDR2 FQNNGV. V lost 5 bases and J lost 7, with 20 bases in between.

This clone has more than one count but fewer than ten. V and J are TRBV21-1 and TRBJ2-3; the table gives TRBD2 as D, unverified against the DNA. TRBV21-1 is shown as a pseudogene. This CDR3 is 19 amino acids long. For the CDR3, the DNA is TGTGCCAGCAGCAAAGAAAGGCTTTGGGGAGTAGACCACACAGATACGCAGTATTTT. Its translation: CASSKERLWGVDHTDTQYF.

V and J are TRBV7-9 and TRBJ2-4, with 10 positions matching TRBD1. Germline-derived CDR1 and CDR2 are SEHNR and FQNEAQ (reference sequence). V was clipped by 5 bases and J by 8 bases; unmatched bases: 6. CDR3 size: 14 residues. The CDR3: CASSTRDRGHIQYF. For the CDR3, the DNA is TGTGCCAGCAGCACCCGGGACAGGGGCCACATTCAGTACTTC. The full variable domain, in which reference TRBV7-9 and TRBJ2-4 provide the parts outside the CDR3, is DTGVSQNPRHKITKRGQNVTFRCDPISEHNRLYWYRQTLGQGPEFLTYFQNEAQLEKSRLLSDRFSAERPKGSFSTLEIQRTEQGDSAMYLCASSTRDRGHIQYFGAGTRLSVL.